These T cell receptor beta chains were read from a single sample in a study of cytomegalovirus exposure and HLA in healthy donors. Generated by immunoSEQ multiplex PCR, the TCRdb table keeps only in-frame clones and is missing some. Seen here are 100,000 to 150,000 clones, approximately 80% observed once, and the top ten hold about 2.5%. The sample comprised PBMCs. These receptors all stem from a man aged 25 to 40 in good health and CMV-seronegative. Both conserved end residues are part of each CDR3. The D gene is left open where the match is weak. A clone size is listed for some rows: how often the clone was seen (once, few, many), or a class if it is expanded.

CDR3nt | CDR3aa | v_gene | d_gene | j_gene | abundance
TGTGCCAGCAGCCAAGGGCTCGGGGGAGGGTCCTACGAGCAGTACTTC | CASSQGLGGGSYEQYF | TRBV14 | TRBD2 | TRBJ2-7 | .
TGCAGTGCCGGGTTGGGGCAGACGTACACCTTC | CSAGLGQTYTF | TRBV20-1 | . | TRBJ1-2 | .
TGCGCCAGCAGCACGGGACTAGCAGGCGACTACGAGCAGTACTTC | CASSTGLAGDYEQYF | TRBV10-1 | TRBD2 | TRBJ2-7 | .
TGTGCCAGCAGTGGGACTTGGGAAAAACTGTTTTTT | CASSGTWEKLFF | TRBV2 | . | TRBJ1-4 | .
TGCGCCAGCAGCCAAGGTAGGAGTATCGGAGTTTTGTCCTACGAGCAGTACTTC | CASSQGRSIGVLSYEQYF | TRBV4-3 | . | TRBJ2-7 | .
TGCGCCAGCAGTCGGCCAGTCTCCTACAATGAGCAGTTCTTC | CASSRPVSYNEQFF | TRBV23-1 | . | TRBJ2-1 | .
TGTGCCAGCACTATGACAGGGGACGGCTACACCTTC | CASTMTGDGYTF | TRBV6-5 | TRBD1 | TRBJ1-2 | .
TGTGCCACGTACGGGACAGGGGTGGGAAACATTCAGTACTTC | CATYGTGVGNIQYF | TRBV28 | TRBD1 | TRBJ2-4 | .
TGTGCCAGCAGTTCCAGGACAGGCTACGAGCAGTACTTC | CASSSRTGYEQYF | TRBV27 | TRBD1 | TRBJ2-7 | .
TGCGCCAGCAGCCAAGATTTGGACAGCGGCGATCGGAAACTGTTTTTT | CASSQDLDSGDRKLFF | TRBV4-1 | . | TRBJ1-4 | .
TGTGCCAGCAGTTTCACTAGCGCGAACGAGCAGTACTTC | CASSFTSANEQYF | TRBV27 | TRBD2 | TRBJ2-7 | .
TGTGCCAGCAGCTTTTACGGGAGACTGCAAGAGACCCAGTACTTC | CASSFYGRLQETQYF | TRBV7-3 | . | TRBJ2-5 | .
TGTGCCAGCAGCCAAGAGCTAGCACTGTCCCAGTTCTTC | CASSQELALSQFF | TRBV14 | . | TRBJ2-1 | .
TGCAGCGTTCAATCTGACAGTAGCAATCAGCCCCAGCATTTT | CSVQSDSSNQPQHF | TRBV29-1 | . | TRBJ1-5 | .
TGTGCCAGCAGCTTAGTAATTAGCCAGGGAAGCACTGAAGCTTTCTTT | CASSLVISQGSTEAFF | TRBV7-2 | . | TRBJ1-1 | .
TGTGCCAGCAGGGGACTAGCGGGACTGTCCCAAGCCAAAAACATTCAGTACTTC | CASRGLAGLSQAKNIQYF | TRBV11-2 | TRBD2 | TRBJ2-4 | .
TGTGCCAGCAGCCAAGTGCTGGACAGTACCTACGAGCAGTACTTC | CASSQVLDSTYEQYF | TRBV28 | . | TRBJ2-7 | few
TGTGCCAGCAGCTCCCGGGTGAGAACTGAAGCTTTCTTT | CASSSRVRTEAFF | TRBV7-2 | . | TRBJ1-1 | .
TGCGCCAGCAGCGGACAGTCTTTCCAAGAGACCCAGTACTTC | CASSGQSFQETQYF | TRBV5-1 | . | TRBJ2-5 | .
TGTGCTAGCAGCTTAGCACTCAGGGATGAGCAGTACTTC | CASSLALRDEQYF | TRBV7-7 | . | TRBJ2-7 | .
TGTGCCAGCAGCTTAAGGGGGGGGACAGATACGCAGTATTTT | CASSLRGGTDTQYF | TRBV7-9 | . | TRBJ2-3 | .
TGCGCCAGCAGCTTGGGACAGGGAAATTATGGCTACCCCTTC | CASSLGQGNYGYPF | TRBV5-1 | TRBD1 | TRBJ1-2 | .
TGTGCTAGCAGCTTAGGGGGACTAGAACAAGAGACCCAGTACTTC | CASSLGGLEQETQYF | TRBV7-7 | TRBD2 | TRBJ2-5 | .
TGTGCCAGCAGTACAGGGGGCGACTATGGCTACACCTTC | CASSTGGDYGYTF | TRBV27 | TRBD1 | TRBJ1-2 | .
TGTGCCAGCAGCCTGCTTGGCAGGGCCAACACAGATACGCAGTATTTT | CASSLLGRANTDTQYF | TRBV5-6 | . | TRBJ2-3 | .
TGTGCCAGCAGTTTTAGTCTGGGACTAGCGGGAGCAGATACGCAGTATTTT | CASSFSLGLAGADTQYF | TRBV28 | TRBD2 | TRBJ2-3 | .
TGTGCCAGCAGCTTAGGGCTAGCGGGGAGCTCCTACGAGCAGTACTTC | CASSLGLAGSSYEQYF | TRBV7-8 | TRBD2 | TRBJ2-7 | once
TGTGCCAGCGTACCGGGAACCCCCTACGAGCAGTACTTC | CASVPGTPYEQYF | TRBV2 | . | TRBJ2-7 | .
TGCGCCAGCTACAGCCAATATCGACAGAGTAATGAAAAACTGTTTTTT | CASYSQYRQSNEKLFF | TRBV4-1 | . | TRBJ1-4 | .
TGTGCCAGCAGTTTATTTCAAAGAGGGGGCTTATACAATGAGCAGTTCTTC | CASSLFQRGGLYNEQFF | TRBV27 | TRBD1 | TRBJ2-1 | .
TGTGCCAGCAGACAAGAGGGGGCGCTGGCGGAGACCCAGTACTTC | CASRQEGALAETQYF | TRBV28 | TRBD1 | TRBJ2-5 | .
TGTGCCAGCAGTTTAATTGGTCGAGCGACTCCCTACGAGCAGTACTTC | CASSLIGRATPYEQYF | TRBV27 | . | TRBJ2-7 | .
TGTGCCATCAGTGATGGGCAGGGGCTACATAACACCGGGGAGCTGTTTTTT | CAISDGQGLHNTGELFF | TRBV10-3 | . | TRBJ2-2 | .
TGTGCCAGCAGCTGGGCAGGGGAATACGAGCAGTACTTC | CASSWAGEYEQYF | TRBV5-6 | . | TRBJ2-7 | .
TGTGCCAGCAGCTTGACATCCTCCTACGAGCAGTACTTC | CASSLTSSYEQYF | TRBV28 | . | TRBJ2-7 | few
TGTGCCAGCAGCTTGGGTGGGGCTTATAATTCACCCCTCCACTTT | CASSLGGAYNSPLHF | TRBV5-8 | . | TRBJ1-6 | .
TGCAGCGCTGAAAAACAGGGATACAATGAGCAGTTCTTC | CSAEKQGYNEQFF | TRBV29-1 | . | TRBJ2-1 | .
TGTGCCTGGAGTTACAGCGGGGCCCCCGAGCAGTACTTC | CAWSYSGAPEQYF | TRBV30 | TRBD2 | TRBJ2-7 | .
TGTGCCAGCAGCTTATTTACTAGCGGGAGCGTAGGGCAAGAGACCCAGTACTTC | CASSLFTSGSVGQETQYF | TRBV7-9 | TRBD2 | TRBJ2-5 | .
TGTGCTAGCAGCCCACAGGGGGTTTCCTCTGGGGCCAACGTCCTGACTTTC | CASSPQGVSSGANVLTF | TRBV7-7 | TRBD1 | TRBJ2-6 | .
TGCAGCGCGGGGGTGGTGGACGGGCCCGTGGGGCAGTATTTT | CSAGVVDGPVGQYF | TRBV29-1 | . | TRBJ2-3 | .
TGTGCCAGCAGACGGACAGGGGACACTGAAGCTTTCTTT | CASRRTGDTEAFF | TRBV5-8 | TRBD1 | TRBJ1-1 | .
TGTGCCAGCAGCTTGCGACGGGAGCATGCCTACGAGCAGTACTTC | CASSLRREHAYEQYF | TRBV5-6 | . | TRBJ2-7 | .